The 21 T cell receptor beta chains in this list originate from one sample, sequenced in a study of T cell responses to AZD1222 COVID-19 vaccine. Sequencing used immunoSEQ multiplex PCR; TCRdb keeps in-frame clones, though not all of them. The repertoire holds 100,000 to 150,000 clones, roughly 90% seen once, with roughly 1.5% in the top ten. The source material was peripheral blood, sampled on day 0 of AZD1222 vaccination. Receptors originate from an adult in good health.

This chain links TRBV7-9 with TRBJ2-3, with TRBD2 identical over 8 bases. Germline CDR1 SEHNR, CDR2 FQNEAQ (reference sequence). V gave up 5 bases and J gave up 1 base; unmatched junction bases: 8. This CDR3 has 16 amino acids. Here the CDR3 reads CASSPPWREGTDTQYF. CDR3 nucleotides: TGTGCCAGCAGCCCACCGTGGCGGGAGGGCACAGATACGCAGTATTTT.

The V call is TRBV10-3, the J call TRBJ1-6; TRBD1 is a possible D gene (6 bases). V gave up 1 base and J gave up 7 bases, with 14 bases separating them. The length of the CDR3 is 16 residues. CDR1 is ENHRY, CDR2 SYGVKD, per germline. The CDR3 DNA follows: TGTGCCATCAGTGAGTTCACAGGGTCGCAGAATTCACCCCTCCACTTT. Protein product: CAISEFTGSQNSPLHF.

Written as DNA, the CDR3 is TGTGCCAGCAGCTTTGGTCTTTGGACCCCGAACACCGGGGAGCTGTTTTTT. This encodes CASSFGLWTPNTGELFF. The rearrangement links TRBV7-6 to TRBJ2-2; no clear D. Trimming removed 3 bases from V and 0 bases from J, with 14 bases in between. Germline-derived CDR1 and CDR2 are SGHVS and FNYEAQ. CDR3 size: 17 residues.

This rearrangement joins TRBV27 to TRBJ2-1; a weak D match, TRBD2 (5 bases). The CDR3 runs 14 residues. Germline V lookup: CDR1 MNHEY, CDR2 SMNVEV (reference sequence). Trimming cost V 5 bases and J 2 bases, with 10 bases left between them. The CDR3 protein is CASSKGRPYNEQFF. The CDR3 nucleotides are TGTGCCAGCAGTAAAGGGAGACCCTACAATGAGCAGTTCTTC.

This sequence joins TRBV5-8 and TRBJ1-1; D uncertain. The germline V and J ends were trimmed by 0 bases and 4 bases, with 10 bases remaining between them. CDR1 SGHTS and CDR2 YDEGEE come from the germline V gene. The CDR3 runs 14 residues. CDR3 sequence reads: CASSLDRGGTEAFF. The DNA of the CDR3 is TGTGCCAGCAGCTTGGACCGGGGAGGCACTGAAGCTTTCTTT.

The chain couples TRBV25-1 to TRBJ1-4; 8 positions match TRBD1. The germline V gene encodes CDR1 MGHDK and CDR2 SYGVNS. The V segment lost 6 bases and the J segment 8 bases; nucleotides outside the gene matches: 11. CDR3 size: 15 residues. CDR3 in amino acids: CASSLYRGFEEKLFF. CDR3 nucleotides: TGTGCCAGCAGCCTTTACAGGGGGTTTGAAGAAAAACTGTTTTTT.

The chain employs TRBV27 and TRBJ2-2, with D uncertain. Germline loops: CDR1 MNHEY, CDR2 SMNVEV (reference sequence). Trimming took 8 bases from V and 1 from J, leaving 2 bases between them. The CDR3 is 11 amino acids. CDR3 in amino acids: CASQNTGELFF. CDR3 in DNA: TGTGCCAGCCAGAACACCGGGGAGCTGTTTTTT.

The chain couples TRBV5-1 to TRBJ2-2, with a tentative D call TRBD2 (5 bases). The V gene's germline CDR1 is SGHRS and CDR2 YFSETQ. V was pared by 3 bases and J by 6 bases, with 12 bases between. This CDR3 is 14 amino acids long. The CDR3 region has the DNA TGCGCCAGCAGCTATAACGGGGAAGCCGGGGAGCTGTTTTTT. It yields the protein CASSYNGEAGELFF.

CDR3 DNA sequence: TGTGCCAGTAGTACACAGGGGAGCTACGAGCAGTACTTC. It specifies CASSTQGSYEQYF. V gene TRBV19 combines with J gene TRBJ2-7, with TRBD1 identical over 7 bases. The junction had 3 bases not matched to a gene; V was cut back by 4 bases and J by 3 bases. The CDR3 totals 13 residues. CDR1 is LNHDA, CDR2 SQIVND, per germline (reference sequence). The entire variable domain, with the rest obtained from reference TRBV19 and TRBJ2-7, is as follows: DGGITQSPKYLFRKEGQNVTLSCEQNLNHDAMYWYRQDPGQGLRLIYYSQIVNDFQKGDIAEGYSVSREKKESFPLTVTSAQKNPTAFYLCASSTQGSYEQYFGPGTRLTVT.

The J gene is TRBJ2-1, the V gene TRBV29-1; D might be TRBD2 (6 bases). The V gene lost 5 bases and the J gene lost 4 bases, with 15 bases spanning the gap. The CDR3 sequence is 14 residues long. Germline V CDR1 and CDR2: SQVTM, ANQGSEA. In nucleotides, the CDR3 is TGCAGCGTTAGTCGGGAGAGGAGGTACAATGAGCAGTTCTTC. It encodes CSVSRERRYNEQFF.

A few counts support this clone. This rearrangement joins TRBV7-9 to TRBJ1-1; D ambiguous. CDR1 is SEHNR and CDR2 is FQNEAQ in the germline V gene (reference sequence). The CDR3 runs to 13 residues. V was pared by 1 base and J by 3 bases, with 6 bases between. The CDR3 is CASSLDGYTEAFF. The CDR3 nucleotides are TGTGCCAGCAGCTTAGACGGATACACTGAAGCTTTCTTT.

The chain uses TRBV5-8 and TRBJ1-2, with TRBD1 as a possible D gene (5 bases). V lost 2 bases, J lost 2 bases, and 19 bases lay in between. Germline CDR1 is SGHTS and CDR2 is YDEGEE. This CDR3 is 17 amino acids long. The CDR3 nucleotides read TGTGCCAGCAGCTTCTGGCCACTGGGACGAGAAAACTATGGCTACACCTTC. It codes for CASSFWPLGRENYGYTF.

The CDR3 is CAWSLAGAGSQETQYF. As DNA, the CDR3 is TGTGCCTGGAGCTTGGCGGGGGCAGGGAGCCAAGAGACCCAGTACTTC. V gene TRBV30 combines with J gene TRBJ2-5; TRBD2 is a possible D gene (7 bases). The germline CDR1 and CDR2 sequences are GTSNPN and SVGIG (reference sequence). This CDR3 comprises 16 residues. V lost 3 bases to trimming and J lost 1 base, with 18 bases between them.

This chain links TRBV28 with TRBJ2-7; D is possibly TRBD1 or TRBD2 (5 bases each). V lost 4 bases to trimming and J lost 0 bases, with 13 bases between them. The germline V gene encodes CDR1 MDHEN and CDR2 SYDVKM. CDR3 length equals 15 residues. The CDR3 sequence is CASSYRGRSSYEQYF. The CDR3 coding sequence is TGTGCCAGCAGTTACCGGGGACGGAGCTCCTACGAGCAGTACTTC.

The chain couples TRBV19 to TRBJ2-7; D is undetermined. CDR3 size: 14 residues. Trimming cost V 5 bases and J 0 bases, with 11 bases left between them. Germline V gives CDR1 LNHDA, CDR2 SQIVND (reference sequence). The CDR3 DNA follows: TGTGCCAGTAGTCCCTTCGGACCCTCCTACGAGCAGTACTTC. Protein product: CASSPFGPSYEQYF.

The chain links TRBV6-2 or TRBV6-3 to TRBJ1-1; 10 nucleotides match TRBD1. V was pared by 0 bases and J by 5 bases, with 6 bases of the junction left unmatched. The length of the CDR3 is 16 residues. Germline lookup yields CDR1 MNHEY and CDR2 SVGEGT. CDR3 amino acids: CASSYSGDRGWTEAFF. The CDR3, as DNA: TGTGCCAGCAGTTACTCGGGGGACAGGGGTTGGACTGAAGCTTTCTTT.

The chain carries TRBV7-6 and TRBJ2-1, with TRBD2 matching over 7 bases. V lost 5 bases to trimming and J lost 6 bases; unmatched junction nucleotides: 16. The CDR3 extends over 17 amino acids. Per the germline V gene, CDR1 is SGHVS and CDR2 is FNYEAQ. Here the CDR3 reads CASSPESGLYIVNEQFF. CDR3 nucleotides: TGTGCCAGCAGCCCTGAGTCGGGACTATACATTGTCAATGAGCAGTTCTTC.

A word on this clone: Other nucleotide sequences from this sample produce the same CDR3. This chain connects TRBV19 to TRBJ2-1; D call uncertain. The CDR3 totals 13 residues. Deletions cut 1 base from V and 5 bases from J, with 6 bases between. Germline lookup yields CDR1 LNHDA and CDR2 SQIVND (reference sequence). CDR3: CASSIGPHNEQFF. The CDR3 DNA reads as TGTGCCAGTAGTATAGGACCGCACAATGAGCAGTTCTTC.

The chain carries TRBV15 and TRBJ1-3; D unresolved. CDR1 is LNHNV and CDR2 is YYDKDF in the germline V gene (reference sequence). The CDR3 is 12 amino acids. Trimming took 0 bases from V and 5 from J, leaving 2 bases between them. The CDR3: CATSRDRNTIYF. The CDR3 bases are TGTGCCACCAGCAGAGATCGAAACACCATATATTTT.

The rearrangement joins TRBV5-1 to TRBJ2-7; D call uncertain. Between the trimmed V and J ends, which lost 2 bases and 6 bases, there was a span of 18 bases. Germline CDR1 and CDR2: SGHRS and YFSETQ. This CDR3 is built from 15 residues. The CDR3 DNA follows: TGCGCCAGCAGCTTAGGAAGTTCACCTACGGGCGAGCAGTACTTC. Protein: CASSLGSSPTGEQYF.

V is TRBV28 and J is TRBJ2-3; D not certain. V was cut by 3 bases and J by 4 bases, with 8 bases left in between. The CDR3 extends over 13 amino acids. CDR1 and CDR2 (germline): MDHEN, SYDVKM. For the CDR3, the DNA is TGTGCCAGCAGTTTTACAGAATCAGATACGCAGTATTTT. Translated: CASSFTESDTQYF. Filled out from reference TRBV28 and TRBJ2-3, the complete variable domain reads DVKVTQSSRYLVKRTGEKVFLECVQDMDHENMFWYRQDPGLGLRLIYFSYDVKMKEKGDIPEGYSVSREKKERFSLILESASTNQTSMYLCASSFTESDTQYFGPGTRLTVL.